A selection of T cell receptor beta chains follows, all from one sample in a study of T cell changes during pregnancy in multiple sclerosis. Produced via immunoSEQ multiplex PCR; TCRdb's table is partial and in-frame only. The repertoire consists of over 50,000 clones, with about 90% occurring once and the leading ten covering approximately 0.5%. The sequenced sample was CD4+ T cells from peripheral blood mononuclear cells, obtained after pregnancy. Every receptor here comes from a female donor with multiple sclerosis, enrolled in a pregnancy study. CDR3s include the opening cysteine and the closing phenylalanine or tryptophan. The D gene is left open where the match is weak. Only some rows state a clone size, as once, few, many or a class for expanded clones.

TRBJ1-5 - 12 TRBV6-1 - CASERERHSQHF TGTGCCAGCGAACGGGAGAGACATTCCCAGCATTTT
TRBJ2-2 - 16 TRBV18 TRBD1 CASSLGQGQNTGELFF TGTGCCAGCTCACTAGGACAGGGGCAGAACACCGGGGAGCTGTTTTTT
TRBJ2-7 - 14 TRBV2 - CASSQDITRAEQYF TGTGCCAGCAGCCAGGACATCACACGAGCTGAGCAGTACTTC
TRBJ2-1 - 18 TRBV7-8 TRBD2 CASSGRSSGTYRFHEQFF TGTGCCAGCAGCGGCAGGTCTAGCGGGACTTATCGATTCCATGAGCAGTTCTTC
TRBJ2-1 - 14 TRBV29-1 - CSVGPSDTYNEQFF TGCAGCGTTGGCCCTAGCGACACCTACAATGAGCAGTTCTTC
TRBJ2-7 - 16 TRBV4-1 TRBD1 CASSPEGGTGGREQYF TGCGCCAGCAGCCCCGAGGGGGGGACAGGGGGCCGGGAGCAGTACTTC
TRBJ2-7 - 11 TRBV28 - CASSFGGEQYF TGTGCCAGCAGTTTTGGCGGAGAGCAGTACTTC
TRBJ1-2 - 15 TRBV7-2 - CASSLVPSSGYGYTF TGTGCCAGCAGCCTCGTTCCATCGTCCGGCTATGGCTACACCTTC
TRBJ2-3 - 11 TRBV15 - CATSSGALEYF TGTGCCACCAGCAGTGGAGCGTTGGAGTATTTT
TRBJ2-5 - 10 TRBV20-1 TRBD2 CSASGLVQYF TGCAGTGCTTCAGGACTAGTGCAGTACTTC
TRBJ2-7 - 14 TRBV11-3 - CASSLVGRSYEQYF TGTGCCAGCAGCTTAGTTGGGAGGTCCTACGAGCAGTACTTC
TRBJ2-1 - 15 TRBV28 TRBD2 CASSFSSGRRNEQFF TGTGCCAGCAGTTTCTCTAGCGGGAGGAGGAATGAGCAGTTCTTC
TRBJ2-7 - 14 TRBV27 TRBD1 CASSLGTGAYEQYF TGTGCCAGCAGTTTAGGGACAGGCGCCTACGAGCAGTACTTC
TRBJ1-2 - 12 TRBV7-8 - CASSLFTYGYTF TGTGCCAGCAGCTTATTCACTTATGGCTACACCTTC
TRBJ2-3 - 19 TRBV9 - CASSSLELVGPFSTDTQYF TGTGCCAGCAGCTCTCTCGAACTAGTCGGCCCGTTTAGCACAGATACGCAGTATTTT
TRBJ2-3 few 16 TRBV19 TRBD2 CASSIKGLAGTDTQYF TGTGCCAGTAGTATAAAGGGACTAGCGGGGACAGATACGCAGTATTTT
TRBJ2-7 - 13 TRBV19 - CASSIGASYEQYF TGTGCCAGTAGTATAGGGGCCTCCTACGAGCAGTACTTC
TRBJ2-3 once 17 TRBV5-6 TRBD2 CASRPGLAGRGIDTQYF TGTGCCAGCAGACCTGGGTTAGCGGGGAGGGGTATAGATACGCAGTATTTT
TRBJ2-1 - 14 TRBV27 - CASSYTSSYNEQFF TGTGCCAGCAGTTATACTAGCTCCTACAATGAGCAGTTCTTC
TRBJ2-1 - 15 TRBV7-2 - CASSLTQYPYNEQFF TGTGCCAGCAGCTTGACTCAGTACCCCTACAATGAGCAGTTCTTC
TRBJ2-3 - 13 TRBV25-1 - CASSEGVPDTQYF TGTGCCAGCAGTGAGGGAGTCCCAGATACGCAGTATTTT
TRBJ2-7 - 14 TRBV5-4 - CASRQDRSRQEQYF TGTGCCAGCCGTCAGGACAGAAGTCGACAGGAGCAGTACTTC
TRBJ2-3 - 17 TRBV30 - CAWSHRTTGFSTDTQYF TGTGCCTGGAGTCATAGGACTACTGGATTTAGCACAGATACGCAGTATTTT
TRBJ2-1 - 14 TRBV9 TRBD2 CASSVSGSYNEQFF TGTGCCAGCAGCGTTAGCGGGAGCTACAATGAGCAGTTCTTC
TRBJ2-1 - 17 TRBV25-1 TRBD2 CASSDGGGLAAYNEQFF TGTGCCAGCAGTGATGGGGGAGGACTAGCGGCCTACAATGAGCAGTTCTTC
TRBJ2-1 - 17 TRBV27 - CAIARRAPLQSDNEQFF TGTGCCATCGCACGCAGGGCCCCTCTTCAATCAGATAATGAGCAGTTCTTC
TRBJ2-1 - 17 TRBV27 - CASSLIFGRMSYNEQFF TGTGCCAGCAGTTTAATATTTGGCCGAATGTCCTACAATGAGCAGTTCTTC
TRBJ1-5 - 14 TRBV6-6 - CASSHGGPNQPQHF TGTGCCAGCAGTCACGGAGGGCCCAATCAGCCCCAGCATTTT
TRBJ2-1 - 14 TRBV6-1 - CASSEFRFYNEQFF TGTGCCAGCAGTGAATTTAGATTCTACAATGAGCAGTTCTTC
TRBJ2-1 - 16 TRBV7-6 TRBD2 CASSLVGGSSYNEQFF TGTGCCAGCAGCTTAGTGGGCGGGAGCTCCTACAATGAGCAGTTCTTC
TRBJ2-1 - 13 TRBV14 - CASSHSSYNEQFF TGTGCCAGCAGCCACAGTTCCTACAATGAGCAGTTCTTC
TRBJ1-6 - 15 TRBV5-6 - CASSFGQTYNSPLHF TGTGCCAGCAGTTTCGGACAGACCTATAATTCACCCCTCCACTTT
TRBJ1-5 - 15 TRBV6-5 TRBD1 CASSSLTGGNQPQHF TGTGCCAGCAGTTCGCTAACAGGGGGCAATCAGCCCCAGCATTTT
TRBJ2-7 - 14 TRBV30 TRBD2 CAWSVGRGEYEQYF TGTGCCTGGAGTGTAGGCCGGGGGGAATACGAGCAGTACTTC
TRBJ2-3 - 14 TRBV19 TRBD2 CASRRAGSTDTQYF TGTGCCAGTAGGCGAGCGGGGAGCACAGATACGCAGTATTTT
TRBJ2-5 once 13 TRBV4-3 - CASSPGQQETQYF TGCGCCAGCAGCCCGGGACAACAAGAGACCCAGTACTTC
TRBJ2-7 - 14 TRBV19 - CASRSLGGRGEQYF TGTGCCAGTAGATCTCTCGGGGGTCGAGGCGAGCAGTACTTC
TRBJ2-7 once 13 TRBV7-2 TRBD1 CASSFGQGGEQYF TGTGCCAGCAGCTTCGGACAGGGGGGCGAGCAGTACTTC
TRBJ1-1 once 14 TRBV6-5 - CASSRFGVNTEAFF TGTGCCAGCAGCAGGTTCGGGGTGAACACTGAAGCTTTCTTT
TRBJ2-1 - 17 TRBV19 TRBD2 CASSLAGGGHSYNEQFF TGTGCCAGTAGCCTAGCGGGAGGGGGTCACTCCTACAATGAGCAGTTCTTC
TRBJ2-5 - 14 TRBV7-9 TRBD2 CASSLSSGDGTQYF TGTGCCAGCAGCTTATCTAGCGGAGACGGGACCCAGTACTTC
TRBJ2-5 - 14 TRBV11-2 - CASSLAGSQETQYF TGTGCCAGCAGCTTAGCAGGATCTCAAGAGACCCAGTACTTC
TRBJ1-2 - 20 TRBV4-1 TRBD1 CASSHTLPRQGLREMYGYTF TGCGCCAGCAGCCACACTTTACCTCGACAGGGGTTGAGGGAGATGTATGGCTACACCTTC